A single sample is the source of the 19 T cell receptor beta chains below, sequenced in a study of post-analysis software for immune sequencing data (dated by TCRdb to between 2015 and 2016). Broad study findings and their caveats: Patients showed significantly higher frequencies than controls for five TRBV segments, among them TRBV5-6, TRBV5-1 and TRBV20-1.

Library creation used PCR. This sample was sequenced with an Illumina HiSeq 2500. Unique molecular identifiers were incorporated into TCR beta cDNA libraries to reduce PCR and sequencing biases. The public reads were run again by TCRdb, first through fastp at Q25 and then through MiXCR, and only productive beta chains were kept. Every CDR3 protein is listed once, alongside the most common genes and DNA of its rows. For this sample there are 750,000 to 950,000 distinct CDR3 sequences; 53% appear just once. The ten largest clones add up to approximately 4.2% of the sample. These receptors are not linked to any known antigen. The sequenced sample was blood. These receptors were collected from a girl aged 10-17 years with multiple sclerosis.

A single count supports this clonotype. The chain links TRBV25-1 to TRBJ1-1; 12 bases agree with TRBD1. The CDR3 totals 14 residues. The V segment lost 9 bases and the J segment 1 base; nucleotides outside the gene matches: 3. Germline CDR1 is MGHDK and CDR2 is SYGVNS. CDR3 sequence: CASRGQGANTEAFF. CDR3 coding DNA: TGTGCCAGTCGGGGACAGGGGGCGAACACTGAAGCTTTCTTT.

This clonotype was counted between two and nine times. The chain combines TRBV6-6 with TRBJ2-7, with 10 bases aligning to TRBD2. The CDR3 runs to 14 residues. Germline CDR1 and CDR2: MNHNY and SVGAGI (reference sequence). Unmatched junction bases numbered 8, after V lost 7 bases and J lost 5 bases. CDR3 residues: CASILAGGNNEQYF. CDR3 sequence (DNA): TGTGCCAGCATCTTAGCGGGAGGTAACAACGAGCAGTACTTC.

This clonotype was detected only a few times. The chain is built from TRBV5-5 and TRBJ2-5, with D possibly matching TRBD2 (5 bases). The assigned J gene may be wrong: the sequence end matches TRBJ2-7 better. The CDR3 runs to 16 residues. Germline-derived CDR1 and CDR2 are SGHKS and YYEKEE (reference sequence). CDR3 protein: CASRSKATLASYEQYF. CDR3 in DNA: TGTGCCAGCAGAAGTAAAGCGACTCTAGCCAGTTACGAGCAGTACTTC.

J is TRBJ2-1 and V is TRBV5-1, with 15 bases fitting TRBD2. The germline CDR1 and CDR2 sequences are SGHRS and YFSETQ. The J segment lost 0 bases and the V segment lost 1 base, leaving 8 bases of the junction unmatched. The CDR3 is 20 residues long. The CDR3 DNA reads TGCGCCAGCAGCTTGCAGGGGGGGACTAGCGGGAGGCCCTCCTACAATGAGCAGTTCTTC. Its protein product is CASSLQGGTSGRPSYNEQFF.

The CDR3 is CASSLSSDKAKNIQYF. CDR3 sequence (DNA): TGTGCCAGCAGCCTCTCAAGCGACAAAGCCAAAAACATTCAGTACTTC. This sequence joins TRBV12-3 or TRBV12-4 and TRBJ2-4; D ambiguous. Between the trimmed V and J ends, which lost 6 bases and 0 bases, there was a span of 15 bases. The CDR3 consists of 16 residues.

The CDR3 DNA follows: TGCGCCAGCAGCTTGGAGGGGGGGCGATACAATGAGCAGTACTTC. The encoded protein is CASSLEGGRYNEQYF. The chain employs TRBV5-1 and TRBJ2-5, with D perhaps matching TRBD2 (7 bases). Per the germline V gene, CDR1 is SGHRS and CDR2 is YFSETQ. V lost 0 bases and J lost 11, with 20 bases in between. This CDR3 contains 15 residues.

This clonotype was picked up a small number of times. V is TRBV20-1 and J is TRBJ2-5; 16 nucleotides align to TRBD2. The DNA matches TRBJ2-7 better at its end, which makes the J call doubtful. This CDR3 is 16 amino acids long. From germline, CDR1 is DFQATT and CDR2 SNEGSKA (reference sequence). CDR3 residues: CSASKGTSGRGYEQYF. CDR3 bases: TGCAGTGCTAGTAAAGGGACTAGCGGGAGGGGATACGAGCAGTACTTC.

This clonotype has a single count. V is TRBV6-5 and J is TRBJ2-1, with 7 bases that match TRBD1. The junction had 11 bases not matched to a gene; V was cut back by 5 bases and J by 10 bases. CDR3 length equals 14 residues. CDR1 is MNHEY and CDR2 is SVGAGI in the germline V gene. CDR3: CASSAQQGFREQFF. Written as DNA, the CDR3 is TGTGCCAGCAGTGCTCAACAGGGGTTCAGAGAGCAGTTCTTC.

This clonotype is a singleton in its sample. This sequence joins TRBV10-3 and TRBJ2-3, with TRBD1 matching 10 bases. The CDR3 extends over 20 amino acids. Germline CDR1 ENHRY, CDR2 SYGVKD. J was trimmed by 5 bases and V by 0 bases; bases with no gene match: 17. The CDR3 region has the DNA TGTGCCATCAGTGAGTCCCGTACCTCCACCGGGACAGGGGACAAAGATACGCAGTATTTT. Encoded protein: CAISESRTSTGTGDKDTQYF.

This clonotype was recorded a few times. The chain has TRBV20-1 and TRBJ2-5, with 9 bases lining up with TRBD2. V gave up 2 bases and J gave up 5 bases; unmatched junction bases: 3. CDR1 is DFQATT, CDR2 SNEGSKA, per germline (reference sequence). The CDR3 length is 13 residues. Written as DNA, the CDR3 is TGCAGTGCTAGAAAAGCGGGAGGCGAGACCCAGTACTTC. Encoded protein: CSARKAGGETQYF.

This clonotype was observed a handful of times. The DNA for the CDR3 is TGCAGCGGTAAAAAGGGGACAGATACGCAGTATTTT. Translation: CSGKKGTDTQYF. The V call is TRBV29-1, the J call TRBJ2-3; D is possibly TRBD1 (5 bases). The CDR3 consists of 12 residues. Germline CDR1 and CDR2: SQVTM and ANQGSEA. Trimming removed 7 bases from V and 3 bases from J, with 11 bases in between.

The chain carries TRBV3-1 and TRBJ1-2, with D uncertain. Germline values: CDR1 LGHDT, CDR2 YNNKEL (reference sequence). V was pared by 5 bases and J by 2 bases, with 9 bases between. CDR3 size: 13 residues. The CDR3 here is CASSGVPNYGYTF. In DNA, the CDR3 is TGTGCCAGCAGCGGGGTTCCCAACTATGGCTACACCTTC.

The chain carries TRBV11-2 and TRBJ1-2; TRBD1 agrees at 7 bases. The CDR3 spans 12 residues. V gave up 6 bases and J gave up 9 bases; unmatched junction bases: 7. The V gene's germline CDR1 is SGHAT and CDR2 FQNNGV. The CDR3 reads CASSYDRERYTF. CDR3 coding DNA: TGTGCCAGCAGTTATGACAGGGAGCGCTACACCTTC.

This chain connects TRBV5-1 to TRBJ2-3, with 8 bases that match TRBD2. The CDR3 runs 16 residues. In germline, CDR1 is SGHRS, CDR2 YFSETQ. V shed 3 bases, J shed 1 base, and the junction held 7 bases outside the gene matches. CDR3 DNA: TGCGCCAGCAGCTCAAAGCGGGAGATCGGCACAGATACGCAGTATTTT. Translated, it gives CASSSKREIGTDTQYF.

The chain employs TRBV5-1 and TRBJ2-7; 8 bases are shared with TRBD2. Trimming cost V 0 bases and J 2 bases; bases outside gene matches: 13. Germline CDR1 is SGHRS and CDR2 is YFSETQ. CDR3 length: 18 amino acids. In nucleotides, the CDR3 is TGCGCCAGCAGCTTGGCCGTCGGGGGGGGACCTACTACCTACGAGCAGTACTTC. This codes for CASSLAVGGGPTTYEQYF. The full variable domain, in which reference TRBV5-1 and TRBJ2-7 provide the parts outside the CDR3, is KAGVTQTPRYLIKTRGQQVTLSCSPISGHRSVSWYQQTPGQGLQFLFEYFSETQRNKGNFPGRFSGRQFSNSRSEMNVSTLELGDSALYLCASSLAVGGGPTTYEQYFGPGTRLTVT.

This clonotype was seen more than once but under ten times. The chain is built from TRBV6-6 and TRBJ2-7; D may be TRBD1 or TRBD2 (5 bases each). The CDR3 length is 16 residues. V was shortened by 6 bases and J by 2 bases, with 20 bases between the two germline ends. Per the germline V gene, CDR1 is MNHNY and CDR2 is SVGAGI (reference sequence). As DNA, the CDR3 is TGTGCCAGCAGACTCCTCCCCTCGGGACCACCCTACGAGCAGTACTTC. This codes for CASRLLPSGPPYEQYF.

This clonotype has only a few counts. This chain joins TRBV6-6 and TRBJ1-1; D remains ambiguous. Trimming removed 7 bases at V and 2 bases at J, with 14 bases between. The CDR3 loop spans 14 amino acids. Germline V CDR1 and CDR2: MNHNY, SVGAGI (reference sequence). CDR3 in DNA: TGTGCCAGCATTCGGACCGGCGTCAACACTGAAGCTTTCTTT. Its protein is CASIRTGVNTEAFF.

The rearrangement links TRBV7-9 to TRBJ1-1; TRBD1 might be the D (6 bases). The length of the CDR3 is 16 residues. V gave up 5 bases and J gave up 4 bases, with 20 bases separating them. From germline, CDR1 is SEHNR and CDR2 FQNEAQ (reference sequence). This CDR3 is CASSGRGAGAPTEAFF. DNA for the CDR3: TGTGCCAGCAGCGGCCGGGGGGCAGGGGCGCCCACTGAAGCTTTCTTT. Drawing the rest from reference TRBV7-9 and TRBJ1-1, the complete variable domain is DTGVSQNPRHKITKRGQNVTFRCDPISEHNRLYWYRQTLGQGPEFLTYFQNEAQLEKSRLLSDRFSAERPKGSFSTLEIQRTEQGDSAMYLCASSGRGAGAPTEAFFGQGTRLTVV.

The chain recombines TRBV15 with TRBJ2-5; 9 bases map to TRBD2. The junction had 3 bases not matched to a gene; V was cut back by 3 bases and J by 4 bases. In germline, CDR1 is LNHNV, CDR2 YYDKDF (reference sequence). The CDR3 covers 14 residues. The DNA for the CDR3 is TGTGCCACCAGCAGGGGGGGACTAGCAGAGACCCAGTACTTC. It codes for CATSRGGLAETQYF.